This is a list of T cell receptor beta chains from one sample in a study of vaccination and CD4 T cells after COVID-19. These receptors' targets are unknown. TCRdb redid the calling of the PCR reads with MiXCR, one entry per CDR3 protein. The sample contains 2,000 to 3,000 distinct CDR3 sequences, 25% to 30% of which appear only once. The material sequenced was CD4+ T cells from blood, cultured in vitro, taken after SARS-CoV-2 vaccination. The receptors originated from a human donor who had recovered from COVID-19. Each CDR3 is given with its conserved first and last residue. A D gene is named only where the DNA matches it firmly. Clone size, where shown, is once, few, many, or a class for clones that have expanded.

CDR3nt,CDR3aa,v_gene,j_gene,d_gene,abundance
TGTGCCAGCAGAAAACGATGGGGGGCAGACTCTGAAGCTTTCTTT,CASRKRWGADSEAFF,TRBV28,TRBJ1-1,-,-
TGTGCCAGCAGTGCCCCCCCCACCCGGACACGAAGAGTACCCTATGGCTACACCTTC,CASSAPPTRTRRVPYGYTF,TRBV6-4,TRBJ1-2,-,medium-sized
TGTGCCAGCAGTGAATGGGGACAGGGGTCCTACAATGAGCAGTTCTTC,CASSEWGQGSYNEQFF,TRBV6-1,TRBJ2-1,TRBD1,-
TGTGCCAGCAGTGAAACCGGAGACTATGGCTACACCTTC,CASSETGDYGYTF,TRBV6-1,TRBJ1-2,-,-
TGTGCCAGCAGCTTAAGCGGTACTAAAGGGACCCAGTACTTC,CASSLSGTKGTQYF,TRBV11-1,TRBJ2-5,-,-
TGCAGTGCTAGAGATCTTATGTGGGGGGGCAACAATGAGCAGTTCTTC,CSARDLMWGGNNEQFF,TRBV20-1,TRBJ2-1,-,medium-sized
TGTGCCAGCAGCCGGGACAGGGAGAATTCACCCCTCCACTTT,CASSRDRENSPLHF,TRBV5-6,TRBJ1-6,TRBD1,few
TGTGCCAGCAGTGAAGACCCCAGTCGCTCCTACGAGCAGTACTTC,CASSEDPSRSYEQYF,TRBV6-1,TRBJ2-7,-,few
TGCAGTGCTAGAGATCGGGTCGACCCTAATTCACCCCTCCACTTT,CSARDRVDPNSPLHF,TRBV20-1,TRBJ1-6,-,medium-sized
TGTGCCAGCAGTGTACAGGTCCAAGAGACCCAGTACTTC,CASSVQVQETQYF,TRBV6-1,TRBJ2-5,-,medium-sized
TGCAGTGCTAGCCGAAGGCGGGGTGAGCAGTTCTTC,CSASRRRGEQFF,TRBV20-1,TRBJ2-1,-,-